These 30 T cell receptor beta chains came from one sample sequenced in a study of cytomegalovirus exposure and HLA in healthy donors. Use of 60 Vbeta and 13 Jbeta primers characterized the PCR. Produced via immunoSEQ multiplex PCR; TCRdb's table is partial and in-frame only. This sample has 95,000 to 100,000 clones, with 76% found just once. Material: PBMCs. The receptors here all came from a man aged 35 to 55 in good health and CMV-seronegative.

The rearrangement joins TRBV28 to TRBJ2-7, with TRBD1 matching over 10 bases. The germline CDR1 and CDR2 sequences are MDHEN and SYDVKM. The junction had 14 bases not matched to a gene; V was cut back by 6 bases and J by 9 bases. This CDR3 has 15 amino acids. The CDR3 loop reads CASSPPTGTGVGQYF. CDR3 DNA: TGTGCCAGCAGCCCCCCTACCGGGACAGGGGTAGGGCAGTACTTC. Together with reference TRBV28 and TRBJ2-7, the CDR3 gives the full variable domain: DVKVTQSSRYLVKRTGEKVFLECVQDMDHENMFWYRQDPGLGLRLIYFSYDVKMKEKGDIPEGYSVSREKKERFSLILESASTNQTSMYLCASSPPTGTGVGQYFGPGTRLTVT.

The J gene is TRBJ2-2, the V gene TRBV7-6; 10 bases agree with TRBD2. This CDR3 contains 17 residues. J was trimmed by 0 bases and V by 2 bases; bases with no gene match: 3. Looked up from germline, CDR1 is SGHVS and CDR2 is FNYEAQ. As DNA, the CDR3 is TGTGCCAGCAGCTTACCACTAGCGGGACCGAACACCGGGGAGCTGTTTTTT. Translating gives CASSLPLAGPNTGELFF.

The chain has TRBV28 and TRBJ2-3; TRBD1 aligns across 7 bases. Germline V gene lookup returns CDR1 MDHEN and CDR2 SYDVKM. The CDR3 has 16 amino acids. With 2 bases clipped from V and 3 bases from J, the junction kept 8 bases outside the gene matches. This chain's CDR3 is CASSLGINRGTDTQYF. The CDR3, as DNA: TGTGCCAGCAGTTTAGGGATTAACAGGGGAACAGATACGCAGTATTTT.

The sample holds a few counts of this clone. The chain combines TRBV25-1 with TRBJ1-1; D unclear. This CDR3 is built from 13 residues. Trimming took off 6 bases at V and 1 base at J, with 9 bases between the two ends. Germline-derived CDR1 and CDR2 are MGHDK and SYGVNS. CDR3 amino acids: CASRENPNTEAFF. CDR3 coding DNA: TGTGCCAGCAGGGAGAACCCGAACACTGAAGCTTTCTTT.

The rearrangement links TRBV5-4 to TRBJ2-5, with 8 bases lining up with TRBD2. Trimming cost V 5 bases and J 5 bases; bases outside gene matches: 11. The germline V gene encodes CDR1 SGHNT and CDR2 YYREEE (reference sequence). The CDR3 covers 15 residues. CDR3 in amino acids: CASSPRGARLETQYF. The CDR3, as DNA: TGTGCCAGCAGTCCGCGGGGGGCGCGGCTGGAGACCCAGTACTTC.

This sequence joins TRBV29-1 and TRBJ2-5; 13 bases are shared with TRBD2. The CDR3 has 14 residues. The V and J ends lost 6 bases and 3 bases, in that order; junction bases with no gene match: 4. Germline V CDR1 and CDR2: SQVTM, ANQGSEA. The CDR3 loop reads CSVSTSGRKETQYF. The CDR3 DNA follows: TGCAGCGTCTCGACTAGCGGGAGGAAAGAGACCCAGTACTTC.

This chain links TRBV6-5 with TRBJ1-5; no clear D gene. The CDR3 spans 14 residues. V lost 2 bases, J lost 2 bases, and 7 bases lay in between. Germline V gene lookup returns CDR1 MNHEY and CDR2 SVGAGI. The CDR3 DNA sequence: TGTGCCAGCAGTTACCCGGGAGGCAATCAGCCCCAGCATTTT. It encodes CASSYPGGNQPQHF.

The rearrangement uses TRBV6-6 and TRBJ1-5; 8 bases map to TRBD1. The CDR3 runs 14 residues. Trimming took 5 bases from V and 6 from J; bases not matched to a gene: 6. Germline CDR1 MNHNY, CDR2 SVGAGI (reference sequence). The CDR3: CASSADRGAQPQHF. CDR3 nucleotides: TGTGCCAGCAGTGCTGACAGGGGAGCTCAGCCCCAGCATTTT.

The V and J genes are TRBV5-4 and TRBJ2-1, with 15 bases aligning to TRBD2. Germline CDR1 reads SGHNT; CDR2 reads YYREEE (reference sequence). V lost 3 bases and J lost 5; bases outside the gene matches: 3. The CDR3 has 16 residues. The CDR3 loop reads CASSYGLAGGDNEQFF. The CDR3 DNA reads as TGTGCCAGCAGCTACGGACTAGCGGGAGGGGACAATGAGCAGTTCTTC. The full variable domain, with the rest looked up from reference TRBV5-4 and TRBJ2-1, is ETGVTQSPTHLIKTRGQQVTLRCSSQSGHNTVSWYQQALGQGPQFIFQYYREEENGRGNFPPRFSGLQFPNYSSELNVNALELDDSALYLCASSYGLAGGDNEQFFGPGTRLTVL.

The chain recombines TRBV2 with TRBJ2-7, with TRBD2 matching over 10 bases. The J call may be in error: the DNA end matches TRBJ2-5 better. The V gene's germline CDR1 is SNHLY and CDR2 FYNNEI. The CDR3 contains 14 residues. CDR3 nucleotide sequence: TGTGCCAGCTCAGCGGGGGGGCGAGGGGAGACCCAGTACTTC. Translated: CASSAGGRGETQYF.

CDR3 amino acids: CAGGLAGSADTQYF. CDR3 nucleotides: TGTGCCGGGGGACTAGCGGGAAGTGCAGATACGCAGTATTTT. This chain connects TRBV19 to TRBJ2-3; 13 bases fit TRBD2. The V gene end was trimmed by 11 bases and the J gene end by 4 bases; junction bases not matched to a gene: 6. This CDR3 has 14 amino acids. From germline, CDR1 is LNHDA and CDR2 SQIVND (reference sequence).

The chain has TRBV5-8 and TRBJ2-1, with 9 bases identical to TRBD2. The CDR3 spans 15 residues. The germline V gene encodes CDR1 SGHTS and CDR2 YDEGEE. V lost 3 bases to trimming and J lost 8 bases; unmatched junction nucleotides: 9. CDR3 residues: CASSSRPSGTDEQFF. The CDR3 region has the DNA TGTGCCAGCAGCTCCCGGCCTAGCGGGACGGATGAGCAGTTCTTC. The variable domain in full, completed from reference TRBV5-8 and TRBJ2-1, reads EAGVTQSPTHLIKTRGQQATLRCSPISGHTSVYWYQQALGLGLQFLLWYDEGEERNRGNFPPRFSGRQFPNYSSELNVNALELEDSALYLCASSSRPSGTDEQFFGPGTRLTVL.

The chain has TRBV5-4 and TRBJ2-7; TRBD2 aligns across 7 bases. Germline values: CDR1 SGHNT, CDR2 YYREEE (reference sequence). The length of the CDR3 is 15 residues. V lost 0 bases, J lost 2 bases, and 5 bases stayed unmatched. CDR3 sequence (DNA): TGTGCCAGCAGCTTGGGTCCTAGCGGTCCCTACGAGCAGTACTTC. Amino acids: CASSLGPSGPYEQYF.

This clone showed up just once. The rearrangement links TRBV7-2 to TRBJ1-2; the match to TRBD1 covers 7 bases. Trimming removed 5 bases from V and 7 bases from J; junction bases left unmatched: 13. The length of the CDR3 is 15 residues. Germline CDR1 SGHTA, CDR2 FQGNSA. Here the CDR3 reads CASSGRQGFPTGYTF. CDR3 coding DNA: TGTGCCAGCAGCGGACGACAGGGATTCCCCACTGGCTACACCTTC.

V usage is TRBV27 and J usage is TRBJ2-1; TRBD2 aligns across 8 bases. Germline CDR1 and CDR2: MNHEY and SMNVEV (reference sequence). The V segment lost 6 bases and the J segment 2 bases; nucleotides outside the gene matches: 9. This CDR3 region has 16 residues. CDR3 protein: CASRESGGRTYNEQFF. CDR3 DNA: TGTGCCAGCAGGGAAAGCGGGGGCCGCACCTACAATGAGCAGTTCTTC.

Notes on this clone: The germline gene is not matched at one end of the junction; a read error may be the cause. J is TRBJ2-2 and V is TRBV6-5, with D tentatively TRBD1 (6 bases). Germline values: CDR1 MNHEY, CDR2 SVGAGI. This CDR3 spans 15 amino acids. The CDR3 DNA follows: TGTGCCAGCTCGGAACAGGGTTGGAACACCGGGGAACTGTTTTTT. It is translated as CASSEQGWNTGELFF.

The chain recombines TRBV29-1 with TRBJ2-7; TRBD1 matches 10 bases. CDR1 SQVTM and CDR2 ANQGSEA come from the germline V gene. After removal of 6 bases from V and 2 bases from J, the junction contained 7 bases not matched to a gene. This CDR3 spans 14 amino acids. The CDR3 loop reads CSVAGTGATYEQYF. CDR3 coding DNA: TGCAGCGTGGCCGGGACAGGGGCAACCTACGAGCAGTACTTC.

This chain uses TRBV7-9 with TRBJ2-6, with D maybe TRBD2 (5 bases). V was clipped by 0 bases and J by 12 bases, with 9 bases between them. Germline V CDR1 and CDR2: SEHNR, FQNEAQ (reference sequence). CDR3 length: 13 amino acids. CDR3 protein: CASSLASGSVLTF. CDR3 bases: TGTGCCAGCAGCTTAGCTTCGGGGAGCGTCCTGACTTTC.

The gene calls are TRBV28 and TRBJ2-7, with a tentative D call TRBD2 (7 bases). V was cut by 5 bases and J by 0 bases, with 17 bases left in between. Germline V gene sequence: CDR1 MDHEN, CDR2 SYDVKM. This CDR3 comprises 16 residues. In DNA, the CDR3 is TGTGCCAGCAGTACCCGACGGGGGGCCAGCTCCTACGAGCAGTACTTC. Its translation: CASSTRRGASSYEQYF.

The gene calls are TRBV18 and TRBJ1-1; D unclear. V was pared by 2 bases and J by 3 bases, with 7 bases between. The CDR3 runs to 13 residues. The V gene's germline CDR1 is KGHSH and CDR2 LQKENI. The CDR3 DNA follows: TGTGCCAGCTCACCAATAGCGGACACTGAAGCTTTCTTT. Translated: CASSPIADTEAFF.

The genes are TRBV5-6 and TRBJ1-1; no clear D. The V gene's germline CDR1 is SGHDT and CDR2 YYEEEE. V shed 4 bases and J shed 8 bases, with 12 bases lying between them. The CDR3 is made up of 12 amino acids. The CDR3 DNA reads TGTGCCAGCAGCACCGACTCTTCGGAAGCTTTCTTT. Residues: CASSTDSSEAFF.

The V gene is TRBV2, the J gene TRBJ1-4; 7 nucleotides line up with TRBD1. From germline, CDR1 is SNHLY and CDR2 FYNNEI. This CDR3 has 14 amino acids. After removal of 6 bases from V and 4 bases from J, the junction contained 5 bases not matched to a gene. CDR3 amino acids: CASRGQTNNEKLFF. The CDR3 nucleotides read TGTGCCAGCAGGGGACAGACAAATAATGAAAAACTGTTTTTT. The full variable domain, with the rest looked up from reference TRBV2 and TRBJ1-4, is EPEVTQTPSHQVTQMGQEVILRCVPISNHLYFYWYRQILGQKVEFLVSFYNNEISEKSEIFDDQFSVERPDGSNFTLKIRSTKLEDSAMYFCASRGQTNNEKLFFGSGTQLSVL.

The J gene is TRBJ2-7, the V gene TRBV6-5, with TRBD1 as a possible D gene (5 bases). V was trimmed by 5 bases and J by 0 bases, leaving 11 bases between them. CDR3 length: 14 residues. Germline lookup yields CDR1 MNHEY and CDR2 SVGAGI. The CDR3 region is CASSQQVSSYEQYF. As DNA, the CDR3 is TGTGCCAGCAGTCAACAGGTTAGCTCCTACGAGCAGTACTTC.

The J gene is TRBJ1-6, the V gene TRBV4-2, with D possibly being TRBD1 (5 bases). The CDR3 extends over 13 amino acids. The germline gives CDR1 LGHNA, CDR2 YNFKEQ. Trimming removed 0 bases from V and 10 bases from J, with 7 bases in between. CDR3 protein: CASSQESGSPLHF. As DNA, the CDR3 is TGTGCCAGCAGCCAAGAGTCAGGGTCACCCCTCCACTTT.

This chain links TRBV6-1 with TRBJ1-4; tentative D call: TRBD1 (6 bases). The V end lost 2 bases, the J end lost 7 bases, and 11 bases lay between the germline ends. This CDR3 region has 14 residues. CDR1 is MNHNS, CDR2 SASEGT, per germline. CDR3 loop: CASSERGGGEKLFF. The CDR3 DNA reads as TGTGCCAGCAGTGAAAGGGGAGGGGGTGAAAAACTGTTTTTT.

CDR3: CASRDRAFSGNTIYF. The CDR3 DNA is TGTGCCAGCAGGGACAGGGCCTTCTCTGGAAACACCATATATTTT. J is TRBJ1-3 and V is TRBV19; 9 bases agree with TRBD1. Germline V CDR1 and CDR2: LNHDA, SQIVND (reference sequence). CDR3 length: 15 residues. J gave up 0 bases and V 9 bases, and 6 bases lay outside the gene matches.

Comments on this clone: Other DNA sequences of this sample code for an identical CDR3. As DNA, the CDR3 is TGTGCCAGCAGCTTGGGGCAGGGGGTACGGCAGCCCCAGCATTTT. Translation gives CASSLGQGVRQPQHF. The V call is TRBV5-6, the J call TRBJ1-5; 7 bases fit TRBD1. The CDR3 spans 15 residues. V lost 0 bases and J lost 7; bases outside the gene matches: 7. Germline CDR1 is SGHDT and CDR2 is YYEEEE.

The rearrangement uses TRBV7-2 and TRBJ2-1; a weak D match, TRBD2 (6 bases). V was pared by 2 bases and J by 8 bases, with 10 bases between. CDR1 SGHTA and CDR2 FQGNSA come from the germline V gene. The CDR3 spans 13 residues. The chain's CDR3 is CASSLRSGDEQFF. DNA for the CDR3: TGTGCCAGCAGCTTACGGTCGGGGGATGAGCAGTTCTTC.

The chain has TRBV7-8 and TRBJ1-3; 7 positions match TRBD1. With V trimmed by 0 bases and J by 8 bases, 4 bases remained unmatched. This CDR3 has 14 residues. Germline CDR1 reads SGHVS; CDR2 reads FQNEAQ. Here the CDR3 DNA reads TGTGCCAGCAGCTTAGCAGGGGGCGCGGACACCATATATTTT. It encodes CASSLAGGADTIYF. Combining the CDR3 with reference TRBV7-8 and TRBJ1-3 gives the whole variable domain GAGVSQSPRYKVAKRGQDVALRCDPISGHVSLFWYQQALGQGPEFLTYFQNEAQLDKSGLPSDRFFAERPEGSVSTLKIQRTQQEDSAVYLCASSLAGGADTIYFGEGSWLTVV.

This clone was picked up one time. The chain links TRBV5-1 to TRBJ2-5; 15 nucleotides align to TRBD2. The CDR3 runs to 17 residues. With 0 bases clipped from V and 5 bases from J, the junction kept 5 bases outside the gene matches. Germline V gene lookup returns CDR1 SGHRS and CDR2 YFSETQ. DNA for the CDR3: TGCGCCAGCAGCTTGGGAGCCGGGACTAGCGGGAGGGAGACCCAGTACTTC. As protein: CASSLGAGTSGRETQYF.